The next 9 T cell receptor beta chains were all read from a single sample in a study of blood T cell repertoires in COVID-19. The data were produced by immunoSEQ multiplex PCR, yet TCRdb's version contains in-frame clones alone and is incomplete. The sample has hundreds of thousands of clones; approximately 90% are singletons. The sample taken for sequencing was peripheral blood. All receptors derive from a man between 18 and 29 years old with COVID-19, enrolled during active disease.

The chain joins TRBV27 to TRBJ2-3, with 12 nucleotides matching TRBD1. This CDR3 contains 18 residues. Germline V gene sequence: CDR1 MNHEY, CDR2 SMNVEV (reference sequence). J gave up 4 bases and V 8 bases, and 16 bases lay outside the gene matches. CDR3 in amino acids: CASRIPGQGASFPDTQYF. For the CDR3, the DNA is TGTGCCAGCCGCATTCCGGGACAGGGGGCGAGTTTCCCAGATACGCAGTATTTT.

The chain uses TRBV7-2 and TRBJ1-2; TRBD1 might be the D (6 bases). Per germline, CDR1 SGHTA and CDR2 FQGNSA. This CDR3 has 16 amino acids. With 1 base removed from V and 6 bases from J, the gap between germline ends came to 18 bases. CDR3 coding DNA: TGTGCCAGCAGCTTAGTTGCGGGGGAGCCAGGGGATGGCTACACCTTC. Its protein is CASSLVAGEPGDGYTF.

The chain recombines TRBV9 with TRBJ1-2, with 11 bases that match TRBD1. CDR1 and CDR2 from the germline V gene are SGDLS and YYNGEE. Trimming at V came to 0 bases and at J to 8 bases, leaving 9 bases not matched to a gene. This CDR3 spans 16 amino acids. The CDR3 DNA reads TGTGCCAGCAGCGTAGGTACCGGACAGGGGGCATACGGCTACACCTTC. Translated: CASSVGTGQGAYGYTF.

The CDR3 sequence: CASSSASGRAAGELFF. The CDR3 region has the DNA TGTGCCAGCAGCTCAGCTAGCGGGAGGGCGGCCGGGGAGCTGTTTTTT. The chain employs TRBV5-4 and TRBJ2-2; 12 positions agree with TRBD2. V dropped 3 bases and J dropped 6; count of bases not matched to a gene: 6. The V gene's germline CDR1 is SGHNT and CDR2 YYREEE (reference sequence). The CDR3 consists of 16 residues.

The chain has TRBV7-6 and TRBJ2-1, with 9 bases identical to TRBD2. J lost 0 bases, V lost 6 bases, and 12 bases had no gene match. This CDR3 comprises 18 residues. In germline, CDR1 is SGHVS, CDR2 FNYEAQ. The CDR3 region has the DNA TGTGCCAGCAGTGTCGATAGCGGGAGTCATGGCTCCTACAATGAGCAGTTCTTC. It translates to CASSVDSGSHGSYNEQFF.

This chain uses TRBV18 with TRBJ1-4; tentatively, D is TRBD1 (6 bases). V lost 3 bases to trimming and J lost 5 bases, with 10 bases between them. This CDR3 has 14 amino acids. Germline lookup yields CDR1 KGHSH and CDR2 LQKENI. This CDR3 is CASSPRQGNEKLFF. CDR3 bases: TGTGCCAGCTCACCCAGGCAGGGGAATGAAAAACTGTTTTTT.

The chain links TRBV12-3 or TRBV12-4 to TRBJ2-7, with D possibly matching TRBD1 (5 bases). The germline V and J ends were trimmed by 5 bases and 5 bases, with 7 bases remaining between them. The CDR3 is 11 residues long. DNA of the CDR3: TGTGCCAGCAGTCCCAGGGACGAGCAGTACTTC. Encoded protein: CASSPRDEQYF.

The genes are TRBV11-1 and TRBJ2-4; 10 positions agree with TRBD1. There are 14 residues in the CDR3. In germline, CDR1 is SGHAT, CDR2 FQDESV (reference sequence). V dropped 5 bases and J dropped 6; count of bases not matched to a gene: 4. CDR3 sequence reads: CASSRDRGRNIQYF. In DNA, the CDR3 is TGTGCCAGCAGCAGAGACAGGGGGCGAAACATTCAGTACTTC.

This sequence joins TRBV2 and TRBJ1-1, with D unclear. This CDR3 contains 14 residues. V gave up 5 bases and J gave up 6 bases, with 16 bases separating them. Germline values: CDR1 SNHLY, CDR2 FYNNEI. The CDR3 nucleotides are TGTGCCAGCAGTCTAGGCGTCCGGTCGGCTGAAGCTTTCTTT. This gives the protein CASSLGVRSAEAFF.